This TCR beta chain came from a study of cytotoxic CD8 clonotypes in ibrutinib-treated CLL. Whole-study findings and limits: Sampling times (in sustained-remission versus progressing patients) were not the same. Among the clonotypes, public ones were uncommon and contracted or held stable on treatment.

As for this clone: The antigen is undetermined. This specimen includes other DNA sequences encoding the same CDR3.

Method: immunoSEQ multiplex PCR; TCRdb's copy keeps in-frame clones and lacks some. The repertoire holds approximately 330,000 clones, with almost 80% as singletons. About 2.1 micrograms of genomic DNA (from cryopreserved PBMCs) were used for TCR beta libraries. The TCR was taken from a human donor with chronic lymphocytic leukemia. The sample here was PBMCs, taken before ibrutinib treatment.

CDR3 sequence reads: CAWSVGNEQYF. CDR3 DNA: TGTGCCTGGAGTGTCGGGAATGAGCAGTACTTC. The rearrangement joins TRBV30 to TRBJ2-7, with D possibly TRBD2 on 5 matching bases. V was pared by 0 bases and J by 7 bases, with 7 bases between. Germline CDR1 reads GTSNPN; CDR2 reads SVGIG (reference sequence). The CDR3 is 11 residues long.